A selection of T cell receptor beta chains follows, all from one sample in a study of blood T cell repertoires in COVID-19. Assay used: immunoSEQ multiplex PCR; TCRdb lists only in-frame clones, some missing. The sample carries more than 85,000 clones, nearly 90% recorded once. The sample comprised peripheral blood. These receptors all come from a woman at least 80 years old with acute or convalescent COVID-19. The conserved cysteine and the conserved F or W are not part of the CDR3 here.

TRBV2,ASKSRTASYGYT
TRBV7-9,ASSQITGVAF
TRBV11-3,ASSLAGQGVGRVMNTEAF
TRBV15,ATSRRTGRQPQH
TRBV25-1,ASRLGSGNTIY
TRBV7-3,ASSRQGGETQY
TRBV12-5,ASGHSNQPQH
TRBV5-6,ASSLYSRIDGYT
TRBV12-3/TRBV12-4,ASSKQRGAQH
TRBV6-6,ATRTSGGLNTDTQY
TRBV2,ASSLFRGPNTEAF
TRBV7-2,ASSPRRGGYT
TRBV19,ASSASRHTGELF
TRBV6-5,ASRSGTVKNQPQH
TRBV7-9,ASSFQTGIGEKLF
TRBV7-3,ASSPGSGRAADTQY
TRBV19,ASSPYRVGIGNTIY
TRBV11-3,ASSSGGAGNTIY
TRBV6-5,ASRKDSYDQPQH
TRBV18,ASSERIFLNTEAF
TRBV18,ASSPTGTGLQTDEKLF
TRBV2,ASSASAGGYNEQF
TRBV18,ASSPASTNEKLF
TRBV11-2,ASSLTFGSAFANTGELF
TRBV9,ASSVASGGQETQY
TRBV5-1,ASSLAGQVSGNTIY
TRBV28,ATHTGYGYT
TRBV6-9,ASSSAGSISYEQY
TRBV6-5,ASRLPYYGYT
TRBV7-2,ASRGPFSGRTYEQY
TRBV12-3/TRBV12-4,ASSQNSGAEAF
TRBV5-1,ASSRTSGGTGELF
TRBV6-6,ATGLLANEQF
TRBV7-6,ASSPQAVVNSPLH
TRBV7-9,ASSLGQPISSPLH
TRBV27,ASSLASQSNSPLH
TRBV27,ASTGGFTDTQY
TRBV19,ASSITGAGGDNEQF
TRBV2,ASRVGQSDNQPQH
TRBV6-5,ASSYSGLAGGETQY
TRBV12-3/TRBV12-4,ASSLAQDGGYT
TRBV18,ASTRLAGGRNEQF
TRBV29-1,SVAGTSGTDTQY
TRBV6-2/TRBV6-3,ASSFDRGPSPLH
TRBV7-2,ASSSAGMEQF
TRBV6-6,ASRPTGSGNTIY
TRBV7-7,ASSLGSGVRETQY
TRBV5-1,ASSWGTSGYEQY
TRBV18,ASSPGGDSNQPQH
TRBV25-1,ASSEGWGGYEQY